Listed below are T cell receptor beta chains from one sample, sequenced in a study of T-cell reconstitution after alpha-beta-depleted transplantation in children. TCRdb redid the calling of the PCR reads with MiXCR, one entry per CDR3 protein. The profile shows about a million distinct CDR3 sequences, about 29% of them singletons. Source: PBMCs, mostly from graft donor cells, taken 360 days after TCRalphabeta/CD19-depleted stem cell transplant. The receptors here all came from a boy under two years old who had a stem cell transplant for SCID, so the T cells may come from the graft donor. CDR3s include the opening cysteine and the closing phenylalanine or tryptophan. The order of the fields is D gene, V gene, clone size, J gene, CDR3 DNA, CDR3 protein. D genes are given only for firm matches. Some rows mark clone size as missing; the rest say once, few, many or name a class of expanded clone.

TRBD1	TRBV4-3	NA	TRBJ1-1	TGCGCCAGCAGCCAAACAGGGGGGTGGGGTGAAGCTTTCTTT	CASSQTGGWGEAFF
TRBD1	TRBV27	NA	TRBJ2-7	TGTGCCAGCAGGACACGTACAGGGGGCAAATCCGAGCAGTACTTC	CASRTRTGGKSEQYF
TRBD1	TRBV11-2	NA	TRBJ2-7	TGTGCCAGCAGCTTAAACCGGGACAGGGTCTACGAGCAGTACTTC	CASSLNRDRVYEQYF
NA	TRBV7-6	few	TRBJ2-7	TGTGCCAGCAGCTTATTGGACGGTATGGGCTCCTACGAGCAGTACTTC	CASSLLDGMGSYEQYF
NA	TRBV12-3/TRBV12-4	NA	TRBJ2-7	TGTGCCAGCAGCCACAGTGTTAACTCCTACGAGCAGTACTTC	CASSHSVNSYEQYF
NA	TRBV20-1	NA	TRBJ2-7	TGCAGTGCTTCTCTAGATCCCCTTTCCGAGCAGTACTTC	CSASLDPLSEQYF
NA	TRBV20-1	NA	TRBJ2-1	TGCAGTGCGAGGGACATGTTATCAGGTGGCTCCTACAATGAGCAGTTCTTC	CSARDMLSGGSYNEQFF
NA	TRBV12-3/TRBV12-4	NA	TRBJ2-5	TGTGCCAGCAGCCCCCATGAGGGGCGCCATGAGACCCAGTACTTC	CASSPHEGRHETQYF
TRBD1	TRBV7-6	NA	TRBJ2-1	TGTGCCAGCAGCATCTCTAGGACAGGTGCGAATGAGCAGTTCTTC	CASSISRTGANEQFF
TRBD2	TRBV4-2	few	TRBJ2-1	TGTGCCAGCGGATATAGCGGGGGGGCGGAGGAGCAGTTCTTC	CASGYSGGAEEQFF
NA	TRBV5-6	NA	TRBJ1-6	TGTGCCAGCAGCGTGATGGGGGGATCCCCTAATTCACCCCTCCACTTT	CASSVMGGSPNSPLHF
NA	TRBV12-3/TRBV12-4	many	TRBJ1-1	TGTGCCAGCAGTTTTTTTGGGCCTGAAGCTTTCTTT	CASSFFGPEAFF
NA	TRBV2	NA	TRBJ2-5	TGTGCCAGCAGTGAAATGAGCTTGGGGACCCAGTACTTC	CASSEMSLGTQYF